This entry features one T cell receptor beta chain sequence. This record belongs to a study of blood T cell repertoires in COVID-19. This CDR3 spans 15 amino acids. CDR1 SGHTA and CDR2 FQGNSA come from the germline V gene. V was trimmed by 7 bases and J by 2 bases, leaving 17 bases between them. Generated by immunoSEQ multiplex PCR, the TCRdb table keeps only in-frame clones and is missing some. Of approximately 83,000 clones listed, approximately 80% are singletons. The clonotype was recovered from a man aged 50-60 years with acute or convalescent COVID-19. Sample: peripheral blood. The J gene is TRBJ2-5, the V gene TRBV7-2; D is possibly TRBD1 (6 bases). CDR3 residues: CASTLGGGSQETQYF. For the CDR3, the DNA is TGTGCCAGCACATTAGGGGGTGGCTCTCAAGAGACCCAGTACTTC. The full variable domain, with the rest looked up from reference TRBV7-2 and TRBJ2-5, is GAGVSQSPSNKVTEKGKDVELRCDPISGHTALYWYRQSLGQGLEFLIYFQGNSAPDKSGLPSDRFSAERTGGSVSTLTIQRTQQEDSAVYLCASTLGGGSQETQYFGPGTRLLVL.